This T cell receptor beta chain comes out of a study of blood T cell repertoires in COVID-19. Study overall: Sample material is recorded as cDNA or gDNA derived from T cells, B-cell-depleted T cells, or PBMCs.

TCRdb's copy holds only in-frame clones and misses some; the assay was immunoSEQ multiplex PCR. This table holds roughly 180,000 clones, roughly 85% found once. Seattle's enrolled individuals joined amid active infection and were then monitored longitudinally. The CDR3 spans 15 residues. Losses at the gene ends were 8 bases for V and 3 bases for J; bases not matched to a gene: 12. The germline gives CDR1 SNHLY, CDR2 FYNNEI. This receptor was identified in a woman aged 50 to 60 with COVID-19, enrolled during active disease. Material: peripheral blood. This rearrangement joins TRBV2 to TRBJ2-7; 8 nucleotides line up with TRBD1. Written as DNA, the CDR3 is TGTGCCAGCCTTAACAACAGGGGGTTAAGCTACGAGCAGTACTTC. Translation gives CASLNNRGLSYEQYF.